A single sample is the source of the 25 T cell receptor beta chains below, sequenced in a study of shared T cell receptors in the human thymus. Some clones are missing from TCRdb's copy, which holds only in-frame ones; the method was immunoSEQ multiplex PCR. The table lists under 450,000 clones, approximately 95% of them singletons. Source material: thymocytes. These receptor sequences come from a human donor.

This chain joins TRBV4-1 and TRBJ2-3; D ambiguous. CDR1 is MGHRA, CDR2 YSYEKL, per germline. The CDR3 runs 14 residues. V gave up 4 bases and J gave up 5 bases, with 13 bases separating them. The CDR3 nucleotides read TGCGCCAGCAGCCCATCACACGGGCGAGATACGCAGTATTTT. It translates to CASSPSHGRDTQYF.

The rearrangement uses TRBV27 and TRBJ2-7; D is unclear. This CDR3 region has 15 residues. V lost 2 bases and J 6 bases, leaving 17 bases between the germline ends. CDR1 is MNHEY and CDR2 is SMNVEV in the germline V gene (reference sequence). Here the CDR3 reads CASSLHGSGDTEQYF. The CDR3, as DNA: TGTGCCAGCAGTTTACACGGGTCCGGCGACACCGAGCAGTACTTC.

V and J are TRBV5-1 and TRBJ2-1; D might be TRBD2 (5 bases). CDR3 size: 20 residues. Germline assignment: CDR1 SGHRS and CDR2 YFSETQ. Trimming pared 0 bases from V and 0 bases from J, leaving 22 bases between. CDR3 sequence: CASSLGARGAVYSSYNEQFF. CDR3 DNA: TGCGCCAGCAGCTTGGGGGCCCGCGGAGCGGTTTACAGCTCCTACAATGAGCAGTTCTTC.

J is TRBJ1-1 and V is TRBV28, with D maybe TRBD1 (5 bases). Germline CDR1 is MDHEN and CDR2 is SYDVKM. V lost 3 bases, J lost 0 bases, and 17 bases lay in between. CDR3 length: 17 amino acids. The DNA for the CDR3 is TGTGCCAGCAGTTTCGGACAAGGGGCGACCATGAACACTGAAGCTTTCTTT. It codes for CASSFGQGATMNTEAFF.

The V and J genes are TRBV27 and TRBJ2-7, with 11 positions matching TRBD1. Germline lookup yields CDR1 MNHEY and CDR2 SMNVEV (reference sequence). The CDR3 runs to 18 residues. The ends lost 2 bases at V and 7 bases at J; junction bases unmatched: 16. The CDR3 here is CASSLRGQGDSTWGEQYF. DNA for the CDR3: TGTGCCAGCAGTTTACGGGGACAGGGGGATTCTACCTGGGGGGAGCAGTACTTC.

The chain uses TRBV28 and TRBJ2-1, with D perhaps given as TRBD1 or TRBD2 (6 bases each). Germline V CDR1 and CDR2: MDHEN, SYDVKM. The CDR3 length is 13 residues. V dropped 10 bases and J dropped 5 bases, with 15 bases sitting between them. The CDR3 DNA reads as TGTGCCACCTTTGAGGGGGGAAACAATGAGCAGTTCTTC. This gives the protein CATFEGGNNEQFF.

The chain links TRBV4-2 to TRBJ1-5, with D possibly TRBD1 on 5 matching bases. This CDR3 contains 16 residues. Germline loops: CDR1 LGHNA, CDR2 YNFKEQ. V gave up 4 bases and J gave up 1 base, with 14 bases separating them. The CDR3, as DNA: TGTGCCAGCAGCCCTCGGTTAGGGGAAAGCAATCAGCCCCAGCATTTT. Translated, it gives CASSPRLGESNQPQHF.

The CDR3 region is CASRSGTGDNKEQYF. The DNA for the CDR3 is TGTGCCAGCAGGTCCGGGACAGGGGACAATAAGGAGCAGTACTTC. The chain uses TRBV27 and TRBJ2-7; 10 bases agree with TRBD1. V lost 6 bases, J lost 7 bases, and 12 bases stayed unmatched. From germline, CDR1 is MNHEY and CDR2 SMNVEV (reference sequence). This CDR3 contains 15 residues.

The gene calls are TRBV11-2 and TRBJ2-3; D not certain. The CDR3 consists of 16 residues. The V and J ends lost 5 bases and 3 bases respectively, with 18 bases between them. The germline V gene encodes CDR1 SGHAT and CDR2 FQNNGV. CDR3 bases: TGTGCCAGCAGCACATCCTCAGCGTCTGAGACAGATACGCAGTATTTT. It is translated as CASSTSSASETDTQYF.

The V call is TRBV11-2, the J call TRBJ2-2, with a weak D call TRBD1 (5 bases). Trimming left V 3 bases short and J 2 bases short, with 13 bases between. This CDR3 is built from 16 residues. Per the germline V gene, CDR1 is SGHAT and CDR2 is FQNNGV. The CDR3 region has the DNA TGTGCCAGCAGCTTCCGGACACTCGCCAACACCGGGGAGCTGTTTTTT. Translation: CASSFRTLANTGELFF.

The chain employs TRBV7-9 and TRBJ1-1; perhaps TRBD1 as D (6 bases). With 5 bases removed from V and 8 bases from J, the gap between germline ends came to 15 bases. The CDR3 loop spans 13 amino acids. Germline CDR1 reads SEHNR; CDR2 reads FQNEAQ (reference sequence). DNA for the CDR3: TGTGCCAGCAGCCCCTCGGGGGGCAGGGAAGCTTTCTTT. Translating gives CASSPSGGREAFF.

This chain links TRBV25-1 with TRBJ2-1; TRBD1 matches 11 bases. Trimming at V came to 3 bases and at J to 8 bases, leaving 6 bases not matched to a gene. Germline loops: CDR1 MGHDK, CDR2 SYGVNS. The CDR3 has 15 amino acids. This CDR3 reads CASSDRRDRGDEQFF. The CDR3 DNA is TGTGCCAGCAGTGATCGGCGGGACAGGGGGGATGAGCAGTTCTTC. Supplemented by reference TRBV25-1 and TRBJ2-1, the full variable domain reads EADIYQTPRYLVIGTGKKITLECSQTMGHDKMYWYQQDPGMELHLIHYSYGVNSTEKGDLSSESTVSRIRTEHFPLTLESARPSHTSQYLCASSDRRDRGDEQFFGPGTRLTVL.

The rearrangement joins TRBV18 to TRBJ1-2; possible D gene TRBD1, 5 bases. This CDR3 has 12 amino acids. Trimming pared 4 bases from V and 2 bases from J, leaving 5 bases between. Germline lookup yields CDR1 KGHSH and CDR2 LQKENI. CDR3 sequence: CASSRDNYGYTF. CDR3 bases: TGTGCCAGCTCACGGGACAACTATGGCTACACCTTC.

This sequence joins TRBV7-2 and TRBJ2-2; 7 bases are shared with TRBD2. V was pared by 5 bases and J by 6 bases, with 6 bases of the junction left unmatched. The CDR3 has 14 amino acids. Germline loops: CDR1 SGHTA, CDR2 FQGNSA. CDR3 region: CASSPDGRAGELFF. For the CDR3, the DNA is TGTGCCAGCAGCCCAGATGGGAGGGCCGGGGAGCTGTTTTTT.

The rearrangement links TRBV4-3 to TRBJ1-5, with D possibly matching TRBD1 (5 bases). The CDR3 is 20 residues long. V was clipped by 0 bases and J by 0 bases, with 21 bases between them. Per the germline V gene, CDR1 is LGHNA and CDR2 is YSLEER. CDR3 sequence: CASSQELGRGHLNSNQPQHF. The CDR3 coding sequence is TGCGCCAGCAGCCAAGAATTGGGGAGGGGTCACTTGAATAGCAATCAGCCCCAGCATTTT.

This chain links TRBV29-1 with TRBJ1-1, with 8 nucleotides matching TRBD1. V gave up 6 bases and J gave up 1 base; unmatched junction bases: 4. The V gene's germline CDR1 is SQVTM and CDR2 ANQGSEA. This CDR3 spans 13 amino acids. The chain's CDR3 is CSVTGARNTEAFF. The DNA for the CDR3 is TGCAGCGTGACAGGGGCGAGGAACACTGAAGCTTTCTTT.

V usage is TRBV7-6 and J usage is TRBJ1-1, with D unclear. V shed 5 bases and J shed 3 bases, with 16 bases lying between them. There are 15 residues in the CDR3. Germline V gives CDR1 SGHVS, CDR2 FNYEAQ. CDR3 in DNA: TGTGCCAGCAGCCCTCGGTACAACGGCGACACTGAAGCTTTCTTT. Its protein product is CASSPRYNGDTEAFF. The variable domain in full, with the rest retrieved from reference TRBV7-6 and TRBJ1-1, is GAGVSQSPRYKVTKRGQDVALRCDPISGHVSLYWYRQALGQGPEFLTYFNYEAQQDKSGLPNDRFSAERPEGSISTLTIQRTEQRDSAMYRCASSPRYNGDTEAFFGQGTRLTVV.

The chain couples TRBV15 to TRBJ1-4, with D possibly TRBD1 on 5 matching bases. The length of the CDR3 is 14 residues. Deletions cut 1 base from V and 5 bases from J, with 8 bases between. Germline V CDR1 and CDR2: LNHNV, YYDKDF (reference sequence). The DNA of the CDR3 is TGTGCCACCAGCAGAGGTCCAGGGAATGAAAAACTGTTTTTT. Residues: CATSRGPGNEKLFF.

Turning to this clone: This CDR3 is also generated by other DNA sequences in the sample. The V and J genes are TRBV9 and TRBJ2-2; a possible D gene is TRBD1 (6 bases). V lost 0 bases, J lost 2 bases, and 8 bases lay in between. The CDR3 consists of 15 residues. Germline V gene data show CDR1 as SGDLS and CDR2 as YYNGEE. The CDR3 reads CASSVAGANTGELFF. DNA of the CDR3: TGTGCCAGCAGCGTAGCAGGGGCCAACACCGGGGAGCTGTTTTTT.

V and J are TRBV4-2 and TRBJ2-3; D may be TRBD2 (5 bases). The CDR3 has 14 residues. V lost 6 bases and J lost 0, with 10 bases in between. Germline CDR1 LGHNA, CDR2 YNFKEQ. CDR3 DNA: TGTGCCAGCAGTGGGGAGAGAAGCACAGATACGCAGTATTTT. Its translation is CASSGERSTDTQYF.

This clone was seen only once. The chain combines TRBV4-1 with TRBJ1-2, with 7 bases identical to TRBD1. Trimming cost V 0 bases and J 7 bases; bases outside gene matches: 8. This CDR3 comprises 15 residues. Germline V gene data show CDR1 as MGHRA and CDR2 as YSYEKL. For the CDR3, the DNA is TGCGCCAGCAGCCAAGATCTGCAGGGGGGAGGTGGCTACACCTTC. Amino acids: CASSQDLQGGGGYTF.

This chain uses TRBV30 with TRBJ2-7; TRBD1 matches at 8 bases. Unmatched junction bases numbered 11, after V lost 2 bases and J lost 5 bases. The CDR3 loop spans 15 amino acids. The germline CDR1 and CDR2 sequences are GTSNPN and SVGIG (reference sequence). Here the CDR3 reads CAWSPGQGLVHEQYF. The CDR3 DNA follows: TGTGCCTGGAGTCCCGGACAGGGTCTTGTCCACGAGCAGTACTTC.

The chain has TRBV5-6 and TRBJ2-7; 9 bases are a match to TRBD1. This CDR3 contains 14 residues. Germline values: CDR1 SGHDT, CDR2 YYEEEE. V lost 2 bases to trimming and J lost 5 bases; unmatched junction nucleotides: 5. In DNA form, the CDR3 reads TGTGCCAGCAGCTTCAACGGACAGGGGAACGAGCAGTACTTC. Translated: CASSFNGQGNEQYF.

This clone was observed once. The chain is built from TRBV27 and TRBJ1-1; D ambiguous. The CDR3 sequence is 15 residues long. Deletions cut 1 base from V and 5 bases from J, with 14 bases between. Germline CDR1 MNHEY, CDR2 SMNVEV (reference sequence). The CDR3 loop reads CASSLWACVGTEAFF. The CDR3 bases are TGTGCCAGCAGTTTATGGGCCTGCGTGGGGACTGAAGCTTTCTTT.

This clone is a singleton in its sample. The rearrangement links TRBV7-9 to TRBJ2-3, with D unresolved. Trimming stripped 5 bases from V and 10 bases from J, with 16 bases between. Germline loops: CDR1 SEHNR, CDR2 FQNEAQ (reference sequence). CDR3 size: 13 residues. CDR3 sequence reads: CASSPYSLRSQYF. CDR3 coding DNA: TGTGCCAGCAGCCCCTACTCCCTACGATCGCAGTATTTT.